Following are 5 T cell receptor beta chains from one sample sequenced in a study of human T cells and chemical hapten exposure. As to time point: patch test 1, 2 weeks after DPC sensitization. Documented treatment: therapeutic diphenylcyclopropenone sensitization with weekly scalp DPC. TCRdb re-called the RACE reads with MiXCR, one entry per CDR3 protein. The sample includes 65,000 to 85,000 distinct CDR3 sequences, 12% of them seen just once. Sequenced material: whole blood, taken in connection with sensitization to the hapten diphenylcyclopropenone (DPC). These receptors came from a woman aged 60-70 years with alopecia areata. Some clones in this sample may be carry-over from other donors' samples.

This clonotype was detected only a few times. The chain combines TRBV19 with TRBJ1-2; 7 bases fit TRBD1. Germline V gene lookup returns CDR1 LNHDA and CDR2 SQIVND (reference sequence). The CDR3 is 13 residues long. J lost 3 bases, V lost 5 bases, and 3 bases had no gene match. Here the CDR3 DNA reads TGTGCCAGTAGTGACCAGGGGGACTATGGCTACACCTTC. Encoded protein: CASSDQGDYGYTF.

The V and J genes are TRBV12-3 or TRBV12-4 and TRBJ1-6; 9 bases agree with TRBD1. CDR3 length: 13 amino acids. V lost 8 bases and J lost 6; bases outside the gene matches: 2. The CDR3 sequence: CASRDRVNSPLHF. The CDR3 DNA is TGTGCCAGCCGGGACAGGGTTAATTCACCCCTCCACTTT.

CDR3 DNA: TGTGCCAGCAGCCAAACACTCTCAAGCGGTGAGCAGTTCTTC. It specifies CASSQTLSSGEQFF. The chain employs TRBV3-1 and TRBJ2-1; a weak D match, TRBD2 (5 bases). The CDR3 loop spans 14 amino acids. Germline V gene lookup returns CDR1 LGHDT and CDR2 YNNKEL (reference sequence). Deletions cut 2 bases from V and 9 bases from J, with 14 bases between.

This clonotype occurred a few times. CDR3 in DNA: TGTGCCAGCAGCCAAGGCGGAGCCGGCTACACCTTC. Protein product: CASSQGGAGYTF. V gene TRBV3-1 combines with J gene TRBJ1-2; no clear D. Looked up from germline, CDR1 is LGHDT and CDR2 is YNNKEL (reference sequence). This CDR3 region has 12 residues. Between the trimmed V and J ends, which lost 1 base and 8 bases, there was a span of 8 bases.

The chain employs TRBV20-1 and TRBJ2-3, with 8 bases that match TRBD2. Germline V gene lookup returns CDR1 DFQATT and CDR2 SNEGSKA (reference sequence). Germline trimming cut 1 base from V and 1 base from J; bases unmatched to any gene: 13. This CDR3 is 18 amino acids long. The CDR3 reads CSARGGTSGPSGTDTQYF. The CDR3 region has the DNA TGCAGTGCTAGAGGCGGAACTAGCGGTCCCTCCGGCACAGATACGCAGTATTTT.